The T cell receptor beta chain under discussion was sequenced for a study of T-cell memory formation after mild COVID-19. Regarding this clonotype: Its antigen is not identified.

Broader study findings: Memory sampled before infection contained some responding clones, suggesting cross-reactive memory joined. Shrinking CD4+ clones were chiefly CM and EM; CD8+ ones were chiefly EMRA.

Via MiXCR, TCRdb re-called the 5' RACE reads, giving one row per CDR3 protein. The data show 150,000 to 200,000 distinct CDR3 sequences, around 16% seen once. Germline V lookup: CDR1 SGHTA, CDR2 FQGNSA. With 10 bases removed from V and 0 bases from J, the gap between germline ends came to 19 bases. This CDR3 comprises 15 residues. The sequence came from an adult woman who had mild COVID-19 (a few samples of this study predate the infection). Cell type and time point are not known. The material sequenced was PBMCs or a T cell subset sorted from them (not recorded which). The J gene is TRBJ2-7, the V gene TRBV7-2; D possibly corresponds to TRBD2 (6 bases). CDR3 protein: CATTLAGPPSYEQYF. CDR3 sequence (DNA): TGTGCCACTACCCTGGCGGGGCCCCCCTCCTACGAGCAGTACTTC.